This TCR beta chain was documented in a study of shared clonotypes between healthy human individuals. Study observations and caveats: Clonotype sharing among donors was thought likely to change with sequencing depth.

Concerning this clone: The antigen is undetermined.

Assay runs were performed at deep level. Using immunoSEQ multiplex PCR, the repertoire was profiled, and TCRdb retains in-frame clones only, with some absent. The profile shows over 1.5 million clones, nearly 99% of them singletons. Sequenced: naive CD4+ T cells sorted from blood. Indicated subset: CD45RA+ positively selected. This TCR was sampled from a man aged 25 to 45 in good health.

CDR3 DNA: TGCAGCTGTCGGGGCGGGGGTGAGCAGTTCTTC. Its translation: CSCRGGGEQFF. The genes are TRBV29-1 and TRBJ2-1, with TRBD2 matching 7 bases. The CDR3 runs to 11 residues. Per the germline V gene, CDR1 is SQVTM and CDR2 is ANQGSEA. The ends lost 8 bases at V and 9 bases at J; junction bases unmatched: 7.